This T cell receptor (beta chain) was profiled in a study of human T cells and chemical hapten exposure. Study information: There were per-sample TCR yield variations, arising mainly from small pooled library volume differences.

Study-wide points: TCRs at a frequency above 1 in 1000 stayed unchanged with DPC sensitization.

Germline-derived CDR1 and CDR2 are SGHTA and FQGTGA. CDR3 length: 13 residues. V was clipped by 5 bases and J by 0 bases, with 7 bases between them. This clonotype appeared many times. Its antigen remains unidentified. The library attached unique molecular identifiers to individual cDNA molecules. Original data processing: Ranging from roughly 23,224 to 700,000, TCR counts per sample had a median value of around 92,000. From the reads, TCRdb called clonotypes with MiXCR, one entry per CDR3 protein. These V and J calls rely on TCRdb rather than the paper's analysis. The sample contains about 120,000 distinct CDR3 sequences, over 7.5% of which appear only once. RNA extraction used unfractionated whole blood as the source of total RNA.

The receptor comes from a human donor in good health. Some clones in this sample may be carry-over from other donors' samples. Sequencing was carried out using whole blood. The chain joins TRBV7-3 to TRBJ1-1, with TRBD1 as a possible D gene (5 bases). CDR3 protein: CASSQGVNTEAFF. The CDR3 region has the DNA TGTGCCAGCAGCCAAGGGGTGAACACTGAAGCTTTCTTT.